These 19 T cell receptor beta chains were all obtained from the same sample, sequenced in a study of OX40 agonist ivuxolimab in advanced cancers. TCRdb's copy holds only in-frame clones and misses some; the assay was immunoSEQ multiplex PCR. This table has about 13,000 clones, around 72% appearing once. The material sequenced was CD4+ or CD8+ T cells sorted from blood, taken in a trial of the OX40 agonist ivuxolimab. Every receptor here comes from an adult with an advanced solid tumor such as melanoma, head and neck, liver or kidney cancer.

This clone was counted only a few times. The V gene is TRBV13, the J gene TRBJ2-7; D not resolved. The V and J ends lost 4 bases and 2 bases respectively, with 15 bases between them. From germline, CDR1 is PRHDT and CDR2 FYEKMQ (reference sequence). The CDR3 is 15 amino acids. CDR3 nucleotides: TGTGCCAGCAGCTCCCGTCAGGCTAAGACCTACGAGCAGTACTTC. This translates into CASSSRQAKTYEQYF.

CDR3 sequence: CASSIGAPGSSPLHF. CDR3 DNA sequence: TGTGCCAGCAGCATTGGGGCTCCGGGCAGTTCACCCCTCCACTTT. The chain recombines TRBV7-6 with TRBJ1-6, with D possibly being TRBD1 (5 bases). CDR3 size: 15 residues. The V and J ends lost 5 bases and 9 bases respectively, with 17 bases between them. CDR1 and CDR2 (germline): SGHVS, FNYEAQ.

This sequence joins TRBV4-1 and TRBJ2-7; no firm D call. This CDR3 is 14 amino acids long. The V gene lost 0 bases and the J gene lost 9 bases, with 15 bases spanning the gap. Looked up from germline, CDR1 is MGHRA and CDR2 is YSYEKL. Here the CDR3 reads CASSQDDNHWGQYF. The DNA of the CDR3 is TGCGCCAGCAGCCAAGACGATAACCATTGGGGGCAGTACTTC.

The rearrangement uses TRBV28 and TRBJ2-2, with D unresolved. Germline V gene sequence: CDR1 MDHEN, CDR2 SYDVKM. The CDR3 length is 10 residues. The V end lost 8 bases, the J end lost 5 bases, and 3 bases lay between the germline ends. The CDR3 here is CASLTGELFF. The CDR3, as DNA: TGTGCCAGCTTAACCGGGGAGCTGTTTTTT.

The chain is built from TRBV27 and TRBJ1-1; D gene ambiguous. Germline values: CDR1 MNHEY, CDR2 SMNVEV (reference sequence). The CDR3 is made up of 13 amino acids. Trimming cost V 3 bases and J 3 bases, with 8 bases left between them. CDR3 nucleotide sequence: TGTGCCAGCAGTTTCTATAGTGACACTGAAGCTTTCTTT. Amino acid sequence: CASSFYSDTEAFF.

Here the CDR3 reads CASSLAERMVNSEQFF. DNA for the CDR3: TGTGCCAGCAGCTTAGCGGAGCGGATGGTTAATAGTGAGCAGTTCTTC. The V and J genes are TRBV7-9 and TRBJ2-1; possibly TRBD2 for D (5 bases). CDR3 length equals 16 residues. V lost 0 bases to trimming and J lost 9 bases, with 18 bases between them. Germline CDR1 is SEHNR and CDR2 is FQNEAQ (reference sequence).

This chain connects TRBV18 to TRBJ2-2, with 10 bases aligning to TRBD1. J was trimmed by 0 bases and V by 3 bases; bases with no gene match: 1. This CDR3 comprises 16 residues. Germline-derived CDR1 and CDR2 are KGHSH and LQKENI. The CDR3: CASSPGTGANTGELFF. CDR3 DNA sequence: TGTGCCAGCTCACCCGGGACAGGGGCGAACACCGGGGAGCTGTTTTTT.

The chain has TRBV19 and TRBJ2-1; 9 bases fit TRBD2. The CDR3 contains 16 residues. J lost 6 bases, V lost 3 bases, and 9 bases had no gene match. Germline CDR1 is LNHDA and CDR2 is SQIVND (reference sequence). The CDR3: CASSIFSGSARNEQFF. The CDR3 coding sequence is TGTGCCAGTAGTATTTTTAGCGGGAGCGCCCGCAATGAGCAGTTCTTC. Looking up the rest from reference TRBV19 and TRBJ2-1 gives the full variable domain: DGGITQSPKYLFRKEGQNVTLSCEQNLNHDAMYWYRQDPGQGLRLIYYSQIVNDFQKGDIAEGYSVSREKKESFPLTVTSAQKNPTAFYLCASSIFSGSARNEQFFGPGTRLTVL.

Within the sample, this clone is medium-sized (0.01 to 0.1%). The chain links TRBV7-9 to TRBJ2-7; unclear D gene. Trimming stripped 5 bases from V and 6 bases from J, with 20 bases between. Germline CDR1 is SEHNR and CDR2 is FQNEAQ (reference sequence). The CDR3 is 15 residues long. The DNA for the CDR3 is TGTGCCAGCAGCCCTCCATCGACATCGGGCCGCGAGCAGTACTTC. Translating gives CASSPPSTSGREQYF.

A note on this clone: One base separates it from a far larger clone, so it is likely a read error. In the same sample, other DNA sequences code for this CDR3. CDR3 nucleotides: TGCGCCAGCAGCGACGATTTTAGGGGGAACACTGAAGCCTTCTTT. Its translation is CASSDDFRGNTEAFF. The chain combines TRBV5-1 with TRBJ1-1; tentative D call: TRBD1 (6 bases). CDR1 is SGHRS and CDR2 is YFSETQ in the germline V gene. This CDR3 comprises 15 residues.

The chain joins TRBV19 to TRBJ1-1; the match to TRBD1 covers 7 bases. The CDR3 totals 16 residues. Germline V gives CDR1 LNHDA, CDR2 SQIVND (reference sequence). V gave up 3 bases and J gave up 0 bases; unmatched junction bases: 7. The CDR3 DNA reads TGTGCCAGTAGTATCACCCTGACAGGGTTGAACACTGAAGCTTTCTTT. Protein sequence: CASSITLTGLNTEAFF. Full variable domain (missing parts from reference TRBV19 and TRBJ1-1): DGGITQSPKYLFRKEGQNVTLSCEQNLNHDAMYWYRQDPGQGLRLIYYSQIVNDFQKGDIAEGYSVSREKKESFPLTVTSAQKNPTAFYLCASSITLTGLNTEAFFGQGTRLTVV.

The chain uses TRBV19 and TRBJ1-5, with 8 bases matching TRBD1. J lost 5 bases, V lost 3 bases, and 6 bases had no gene match. This CDR3 spans 15 amino acids. Germline CDR1 and CDR2: LNHDA and SQIVND (reference sequence). CDR3 sequence (DNA): TGTGCCAGTAGTATCATGGCAGGGGGCGATCAGCCCCAGCATTTT. This encodes CASSIMAGGDQPQHF.

J is TRBJ2-3 and V is TRBV11-2, with 9 bases identical to TRBD2. Germline V gives CDR1 SGHAT, CDR2 FQNNGV. The V segment lost 5 bases and the J segment 0 bases; nucleotides outside the gene matches: 9. The CDR3 is 17 amino acids. CDR3 in DNA: TGTGCCAGCAGCCCGCCGACTAGCGGAGCTAGCACAGATACGCAGTATTTT. Translated, it gives CASSPPTSGASTDTQYF.

V usage is TRBV9 and J usage is TRBJ2-2, with no clear D. The CDR3 loop spans 12 amino acids. From germline, CDR1 is SGDLS and CDR2 YYNGEE. The V gene lost 3 bases and the J gene lost 8 bases, with 8 bases spanning the gap. CDR3 protein: CASSGAWGELFF. In nucleotides, the CDR3 is TGTGCCAGCAGCGGGGCCTGGGGGGAGCTGTTTTTT. The complete variable domain, with remaining parts taken from reference TRBV9 and TRBJ2-2, reads DSGVTQTPKHLITATGQRVTLRCSPRSGDLSVYWYQQSLDQGLQFLIQYYNGEERAKGNILERFSAQQFPDLHSELNLSSLELGDSALYFCASSGAWGELFFGEGSRLTVL.

This clone turned up a few times. The chain joins TRBV23-1 to TRBJ2-1; D call uncertain. TRBV23-1 is an ORF; its function is uncertain. Between the trimmed V and J ends, which lost 2 bases and 8 bases, there was a span of 25 bases. This CDR3 has 18 residues. The CDR3 DNA follows: TGCGCCAGCAGTCAAATCAAGCAAGCTATTCTTTTTTGGGATGAGCAGTTCTTC. Protein product: CASSQIKQAILFWDEQFF.

The V call is TRBV28, the J call TRBJ2-2, with D possibly being TRBD2 (5 bases). Per germline, CDR1 MDHEN and CDR2 SYDVKM. The germline V and J ends were trimmed by 3 bases and 4 bases, with 6 bases remaining between them. This CDR3 has 13 amino acids. The CDR3 coding sequence is TGTGCCAGCAGTTTCAGCGGCACCGGGGAGCTGTTTTTT. Its protein is CASSFSGTGELFF.

The chain is built from TRBV6-5 and TRBJ2-2, with 9 bases identical to TRBD1. V lost 6 bases, J lost 5 bases, and 7 bases stayed unmatched. This CDR3 has 15 amino acids. The germline gives CDR1 MNHEY, CDR2 SVGAGI. The CDR3 DNA reads TGTGCCAGCAGAACCGGGACAGGGAGGACCGGGGAGCTGTTTTTT. Translating gives CASRTGTGRTGELFF.

The rearrangement links TRBV6-4 to TRBJ2-1; the D call may be TRBD1 or TRBD2 (5 bases each). Germline V gene data show CDR1 as MRHNA and CDR2 as SNTAGT. Deletions cut 0 bases from V and 4 bases from J, with 10 bases between. This CDR3 is built from 15 residues. The CDR3 region has the DNA TGTGCCAGCAGTGACTCAAGGGACCCATACAATGAGCAGTTCTTC. Its protein product is CASSDSRDPYNEQFF.

This clone was observed a single time. This chain uses TRBV2 with TRBJ1-6; no clear D gene. V lost 5 bases and J lost 8, with 13 bases in between. Looked up from germline, CDR1 is SNHLY and CDR2 is FYNNEI. The CDR3 length is 14 residues. The CDR3 bases are TGTGCCAGCAGTCGGGGTTTTGGGCATTCACCCCTCCACTTT. Translation gives CASSRGFGHSPLHF. Using reference TRBV2 and TRBJ1-6 for the parts outside the CDR3, the full variable domain is EPEVTQTPSHQVTQMGQEVILRCVPISNHLYFYWYRQILGQKVEFLVSFYNNEISEKSEIFDDQFSVERPDGSNFTLKIRSTKLEDSAMYFCASSRGFGHSPLHFGNGTRLTVT.